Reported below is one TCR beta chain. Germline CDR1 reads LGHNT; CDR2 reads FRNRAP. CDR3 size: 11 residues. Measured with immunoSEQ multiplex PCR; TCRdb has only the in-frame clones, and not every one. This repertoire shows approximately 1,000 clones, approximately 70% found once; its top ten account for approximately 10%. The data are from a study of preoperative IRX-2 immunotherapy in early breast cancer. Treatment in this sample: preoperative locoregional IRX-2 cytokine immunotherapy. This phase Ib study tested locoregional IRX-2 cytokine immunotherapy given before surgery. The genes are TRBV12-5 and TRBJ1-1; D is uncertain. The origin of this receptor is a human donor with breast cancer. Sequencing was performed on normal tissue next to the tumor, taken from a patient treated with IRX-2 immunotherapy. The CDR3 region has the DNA TGTGTCTCAGGACGGAACACTGAAGCTTTCTTT. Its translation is CVSGRNTEAFF. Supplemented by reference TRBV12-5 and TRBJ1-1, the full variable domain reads DARVTQTPRHKVTEMGQEVTMRCQPILGHNTVFWYRQTMMQGLELLAYFRNRAPLDDSGMPKDRFSAEMPDATLATLKIQPSEPRDSAVYFCVSGRNTEAFFGQGTRLTVV.